A single sample is the source of the 21 T cell receptor beta chains below, sequenced in a study of blood T cell repertoires in COVID-19. Clones were sequenced by immunoSEQ multiplex PCR, and TCRdb holds only the in-frame ones, with some missing. The table has about 250,000 clones, approximately 80% seen once. Sequenced material: peripheral blood. These receptors all stem from a man aged 80 or over with acute or convalescent COVID-19.

This chain connects TRBV19 to TRBJ1-5; D might be TRBD1 (6 bases). This CDR3 region has 17 residues. Germline CDR1 and CDR2: LNHDA and SQIVND (reference sequence). Trimming pared 8 bases from V and 1 base from J, leaving 21 bases between. CDR3 region: CASQYPRGQRSNQPQHF. For the CDR3, the DNA is TGTGCCAGTCAGTACCCCCGCGGACAGAGGAGCAATCAGCCCCAGCATTTT.

A single count supports this clone. V and J are TRBV7-9 and TRBJ1-1, with D possibly being TRBD1 (5 bases). The V end lost 5 bases, the J end lost 5 bases, and 15 bases lay between the germline ends. The CDR3 has 14 residues. CDR1 and CDR2 from the germline V gene are SEHNR and FQNEAQ (reference sequence). CDR3 nucleotide sequence: TGTGCCAGCAGCCCCGCGGCTCGGGGGACTGAAGCTTTCTTT. Residues: CASSPAARGTEAFF.

This clone has a handful of counts. The CDR3 protein is CATSDPGGAVRNEQFF. The CDR3 DNA reads TGTGCCACCAGTGACCCAGGGGGCGCGGTCCGCAATGAGCAGTTCTTC. The J gene is TRBJ2-1, the V gene TRBV24-1; 8 bases align to TRBD1. V lost 4 bases to trimming and J lost 6 bases; unmatched junction nucleotides: 10. CDR3 length equals 16 residues. The germline V gene encodes CDR1 KGHDR and CDR2 SFDVKD.

With regard to this clone: This sample also contains other DNA sequences that code for the same CDR3. The chain is built from TRBV5-1 and TRBJ2-3, with D maybe TRBD1 (6 bases). The CDR3 contains 15 residues. Trimming removed 0 bases from V and 3 bases from J, with 11 bases in between. Germline V CDR1 and CDR2: SGHRS, YFSETQ. This CDR3 reads CASSLVGARTDTQYF. CDR3 DNA: TGCGCCAGCAGCTTGGTGGGGGCCAGGACAGATACGCAGTATTTT.

This chain links TRBV10-3 with TRBJ1-1, with 7 positions matching TRBD1. The CDR3 has 13 amino acids. J lost 11 bases, V lost 2 bases, and 8 bases had no gene match. Germline lookup yields CDR1 ENHRY and CDR2 SYGVKD. The CDR3 loop is CAISEGETGPAFF. CDR3 nucleotides: TGTGCCATCAGTGAGGGTGAGACAGGGCCGGCTTTCTTT.

This clone showed up just a few times. This CDR3 is also generated by other DNA sequences in the sample. The chain employs TRBV29-1 and TRBJ1-5; 10 bases align to TRBD1. The CDR3 runs 14 residues. V gave up 6 bases and J gave up 0 bases; unmatched junction bases: 2. Germline assignment: CDR1 SQVTM and CDR2 ANQGSEA. This CDR3 is CSVRDRGSNQPQHF. The CDR3, as DNA: TGCAGCGTAAGGGACAGGGGTAGCAATCAGCCCCAGCATTTT.

The rearrangement joins TRBV13 to TRBJ2-7, with TRBD2 matching 8 bases. Germline trimming cut 0 bases from V and 1 base from J; bases unmatched to any gene: 8. The CDR3 loop spans 17 amino acids. CDR1 and CDR2 from the germline V gene are PRHDT and FYEKMQ (reference sequence). The CDR3 spells CASSLGPDGGESYEQYF. The CDR3 region has the DNA TGTGCCAGCAGCTTAGGCCCGGACGGGGGGGAATCCTACGAGCAGTACTTC.

The J gene is TRBJ2-2, the V gene TRBV5-1; D might be TRBD1 (6 bases). Germline values: CDR1 SGHRS, CDR2 YFSETQ. This CDR3 has 14 amino acids. Trimming removed 5 bases from V and 2 bases from J, with 10 bases in between. CDR3 in DNA: TGCGCCAGCAGGAAGGGGGTTAACACCGGGGAGCTGTTTTTT. As protein: CASRKGVNTGELFF.

The chain joins TRBV6-6 to TRBJ2-1, with 8 bases identical to TRBD2. This CDR3 is 15 amino acids long. From germline, CDR1 is MNHNY and CDR2 SVGAGI (reference sequence). After removal of 5 bases from V and 5 bases from J, the junction contained 8 bases not matched to a gene. CDR3 nucleotides: TGTGCCAGCAGTCCCAGCAGCGGGAGAGACAATGAGCAGTTCTTC. The encoded protein is CASSPSSGRDNEQFF.

This clone was picked up one time. The V gene is TRBV5-1, the J gene TRBJ1-4; D is possibly TRBD1 (5 bases). CDR1 is SGHRS, CDR2 YFSETQ, per germline. V was trimmed by 5 bases and J by 5 bases, leaving 10 bases between them. The CDR3 totals 13 residues. CDR3 bases: TGCGCCAGCAGGAGCGGGGCGAATGAAAAACTGTTTTTT. Amino acids: CASRSGANEKLFF.

The chain carries TRBV7-9 and TRBJ2-7; TRBD1 matches at 9 bases. The CDR3 is 16 residues long. CDR1 is SEHNR, CDR2 FQNEAQ, per germline (reference sequence). Trimming cost V 2 bases and J 4 bases; bases outside gene matches: 9. CDR3 nucleotide sequence: TGTGCCAGCAGCTTAACCCCGGGACAGGGAAGGTACGAGCAGTACTTC. Its protein product is CASSLTPGQGRYEQYF. Together with reference TRBV7-9 and TRBJ2-7, the CDR3 gives the full variable domain: DTGVSQNPRHKITKRGQNVTFRCDPISEHNRLYWYRQTLGQGPEFLTYFQNEAQLEKSRLLSDRFSAERPKGSFSTLEIQRTEQGDSAMYLCASSLTPGQGRYEQYFGPGTRLTVT.

V gene TRBV7-2 combines with J gene TRBJ2-4; tentatively, D is TRBD1 (5 bases). Germline CDR1 reads SGHTA; CDR2 reads FQGNSA. The ends were cut back, 5 bases at V and 3 bases at J, with 20 bases in the middle. The CDR3 totals 17 residues. For the CDR3, the DNA is TGTGCCAGCAGCCCCAAGGACCGGACCAGGGTCAAAAACATTCAGTACTTC. Translating gives CASSPKDRTRVKNIQYF.

This chain links TRBV6-5 with TRBJ1-6; 7 bases align to TRBD1. CDR1 and CDR2 from the germline V gene are MNHEY and SVGAGI. The trim removed 8 bases at V and 13 bases at J, leaving 14 bases unmatched. This CDR3 contains 14 residues. CDR3 protein: CASWNRQGGGPLHF. CDR3 nucleotides: TGTGCCAGCTGGAACAGGCAGGGGGGCGGTCCCCTCCACTTT.

V gene TRBV30 combines with J gene TRBJ1-6, with D perhaps TRBD1 (5 bases). CDR3 length: 13 amino acids. Trimming stripped 0 bases from V and 10 bases from J, with 10 bases between. Germline assignment: CDR1 GTSNPN and CDR2 SVGIG (reference sequence). DNA for the CDR3: TGTGCCTGGAGTGTTTTAGGGGTCTCACCCCTCCACTTT. Its protein product is CAWSVLGVSPLHF. Complete variable domain (other parts from reference TRBV30 and TRBJ1-6): SQTIHQWPATLVQPVGSPLSLECTVEGTSNPNLYWYRQAAGRGLQLLFYSVGIGQISSEVPQNLSASRPQDRQFILSSKKLLLSDSGFYLCAWSVLGVSPLHFGNGTRLTVT.

The chain employs TRBV3-1 (or the pseudogene TRBV3-2) and TRBJ2-5; 8 nucleotides match TRBD2. The trim removed 4 bases at V and 2 bases at J, leaving 3 bases unmatched. The germline V gene has CDR1 LGHDT and CDR2 YNNKEL (reference sequence). The CDR3 loop spans 14 amino acids. CDR3: CASSRSGGQETQYF. The CDR3, as DNA: TGTGCCAGCAGCCGCTCGGGGGGGCAAGAGACCCAGTACTTC.

The CDR3 sequence: CASSKTGLANYGYTF. CDR3 coding DNA: TGTGCCAGCAGTAAAACCGGGTTAGCTAACTATGGCTACACCTTC. V and J are TRBV6-5 and TRBJ1-2, with D uncertain. CDR3 length: 15 amino acids. CDR1 MNHEY and CDR2 SVGAGI come from the germline V gene. V lost 5 bases to trimming and J lost 0 bases, with 13 bases between them.

The chain employs TRBV5-1 and TRBJ2-1; weak D call: TRBD1 (5 bases). Germline CDR1 SGHRS, CDR2 YFSETQ. V lost 0 bases to trimming and J lost 0 bases, with 10 bases between them. The CDR3 runs 16 residues. The CDR3 nucleotides are TGCGCCAGCAGCTTGGGAGCAGGGCGCTCCTACAATGAGCAGTTCTTC. As protein: CASSLGAGRSYNEQFF.

The chain has TRBV2 and TRBJ2-3; no clear D gene. CDR1 is SNHLY and CDR2 is FYNNEI in the germline V gene. The CDR3 covers 13 residues. Deletions cut 3 bases from V and 2 bases from J, with 6 bases between. DNA for the CDR3: TGTGCCAGCAGTGAGGAGCCCACAGATACGCAGTATTTT. It yields the protein CASSEEPTDTQYF.

Note on this clone: The sample has other DNA sequences that encode this CDR3 too. The chain joins TRBV24-1 to TRBJ1-2; 7 nucleotides match TRBD1. Germline assignment: CDR1 KGHDR and CDR2 SFDVKD. Trimming at V came to 3 bases and at J to 2 bases, leaving 2 bases not matched to a gene. The CDR3 extends over 14 amino acids. In DNA, the CDR3 is TGTGCCACCAGTGATCACAGGGGCAACTATGGCTACACCTTC. Translation gives CATSDHRGNYGYTF.

The CDR3 bases are TGTGCCAGCAGCTCCCCGGGACTACTGACCTACGAGCAGTACTTC. It is translated as CASSSPGLLTYEQYF. This chain links TRBV5-6 with TRBJ2-7; TRBD2 aligns across 7 bases. The CDR3 runs 15 residues. With 3 bases clipped from V and 2 bases from J, the junction kept 8 bases outside the gene matches. Per germline, CDR1 SGHDT and CDR2 YYEEEE.

The chain links TRBV19 to TRBJ1-5; no reliable D call. Germline V gene lookup returns CDR1 LNHDA and CDR2 SQIVND (reference sequence). Trimming cost V 7 bases and J 0 bases, with 19 bases left between them. The CDR3 is 17 residues long. CDR3 DNA: TGTGCCAGTACCTTATCCGGGAACACTTTTAGCAATCAGCCCCAGCATTTT. Protein product: CASTLSGNTFSNQPQHF.